Listed below are T cell receptor beta chains from one sample, sequenced in a study of CD8 T cells in ankylosing spondylitis. In TCRdb, the 5' RACE reads were re-called with MiXCR into one record per CDR3 protein. Of fewer than 450,000 distinct CDR3 sequences in the sample, 17% were seen once. Specimen: blood, either unsorted or a sorted T cell fraction (not recorded which). The receptors come from a male donor with ankylosing spondylitis. Both conserved end residues are part of each CDR3. The D gene is left open where the match is weak. The size of a clone is reported for some rows only, either as once, few or many, or as a class for expanded clones.

cdr3_aa cdr3_nt j_call d_call v_call clone_size
CASSYSGTDMNTEAFF TGTGCCAGCAGTTACTCTGGGACGGACATGAACACTGAAGCTTTCTTT TRBJ1-1 . TRBV6-2/TRBV6-3 few
CASSQERLGGGSDTEAFF TGTGCCAGCAGCCAAGAAAGGTTGGGCGGCGGGTCGGACACTGAAGCTTTCTTT TRBJ1-1 . TRBV4-2 few
CASSLLRDPQHF TGTGCCAGCAGTTTGCTCCGGGACCCCCAGCATTTT TRBJ1-5 . TRBV12-3/TRBV12-4 few
CASSQKGGQGAINYGYTF TGCGCCAGCAGCCAAAAAGGAGGTCAGGGGGCAATAAACTATGGCTACACCTTC TRBJ1-2 TRBD1 TRBV4-1 many
CASTRLAGAGWSSTDTQYF TGTGCCAGCACCCGGCTAGCGGGGGCCGGGTGGTCTAGCACAGATACGCAGTATTTT TRBJ2-3 TRBD2 TRBV11-2 few
CASSQNRGRGVEELFF TGTGCCAGCAGTCAAAACAGGGGGCGCGGGGTGGAGGAGCTGTTTTTT TRBJ2-2 TRBD1 TRBV6-2/TRBV6-3 .
CASSLGTNSDTQYF TGCGCCAGCAGCTTGGGGACAAATTCAGATACGCAGTATTTT TRBJ2-3 . TRBV5-1 few
CASSQIAGANEQYF TGCGCCAGCAGCCAGATAGCGGGAGCTAACGAGCAGTACTTC TRBJ2-7 TRBD2 TRBV4-1 many
CASSPRQAHLPNEQFF TGCGCCAGCAGCCCGCGGCAGGCCCACCTCCCCAATGAGCAGTTCTTC TRBJ2-1 . TRBV5-1 few
CAGTGAEDIQYF TGTGCCGGAACAGGGGCGGAAGACATTCAGTACTTC TRBJ2-4 TRBD1 TRBV2 .
CASSFGRGNQPQHF TGTGCCAGCAGTTTTGGCCGAGGAAATCAGCCCCAGCATTTT TRBJ1-5 . TRBV28 few
CAIFRDEGQPQHF TGTGCCATCTTCCGGGACGAGGGCCAGCCCCAGCATTTT TRBJ1-5 . TRBV6-2/TRBV6-3 .
CASSGSTGYNEQFF TGTGCCAGCAGCGGATCGACAGGGTACAATGAGCAGTTCTTC TRBJ2-1 TRBD1 TRBV7-2 many
CASSHPGTGGSEAFF TGTGCCAGCAGCCACCCCGGGACAGGGGGCTCTGAAGCTTTCTTT TRBJ1-1 TRBD1 TRBV4-2 many
CASSQEGTRVDTQYF TGTGCCAGCAGCCAAGAAGGGACTAGAGTTGATACGCAGTATTTT TRBJ2-3 TRBD2 TRBV4-2 .
CASTLAGGKETQYF TGTGCCAGTACTCTAGCGGGGGGTAAAGAGACCCAGTACTTC TRBJ2-5 TRBD2 TRBV7-2 .
CASSDNGDRNGYTF TGTGCCAGCAGTGATAATGGGGACCGCAATGGCTACACCTTC TRBJ1-2 . TRBV25-1 .
CASTGLHSNTGELFF TGTGCCAGCACGGGTTTACATTCGAACACCGGGGAGCTGTTTTTT TRBJ2-2 . TRBV6-1 few
CASSSGQWRTEAFF TGTGCCAGCAGTTCAGGACAGTGGCGCACTGAAGCTTTCTTT TRBJ1-1 . TRBV27 many
CASSSTSGKNIQYF TGTGCCAGCAGCTCGACTAGCGGGAAAAACATTCAGTACTTC TRBJ2-4 TRBD2 TRBV7-2 many
CASSVGISYEQYF TGTGCCAGCAGCGTAGGGATCTCCTACGAGCAGTACTTC TRBJ2-7 . TRBV9 few
CASSLGTGLDTQYF TGTGCCAGCAGTTTAGGAACGGGATTAGATACGCAGTATTTT TRBJ2-3 . TRBV5-5 many
CSVEDREGEKLFF TGCAGCGTTGAGGACAGGGAGGGCGAAAAACTGTTTTTT TRBJ1-4 TRBD1 TRBV29-1 .
CASRLRPGTGELFF TGTGCCAGCAGACTGCGGCCAGGGACCGGGGAGCTGTTTTTT TRBJ2-2 . TRBV12-3/TRBV12-4 many